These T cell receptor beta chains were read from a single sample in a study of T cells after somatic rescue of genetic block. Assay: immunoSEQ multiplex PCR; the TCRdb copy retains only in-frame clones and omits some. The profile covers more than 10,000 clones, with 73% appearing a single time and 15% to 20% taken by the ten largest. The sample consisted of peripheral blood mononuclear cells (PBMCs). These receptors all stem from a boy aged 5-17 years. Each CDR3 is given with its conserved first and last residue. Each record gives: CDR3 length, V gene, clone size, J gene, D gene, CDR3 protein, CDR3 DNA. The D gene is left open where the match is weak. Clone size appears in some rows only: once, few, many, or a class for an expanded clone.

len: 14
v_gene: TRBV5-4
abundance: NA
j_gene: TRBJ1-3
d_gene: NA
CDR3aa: CASSLKDFGNTIYF
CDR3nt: TGTGCCAGCAGCTTGAAGGATTTTGGAAACACCATATATTTT

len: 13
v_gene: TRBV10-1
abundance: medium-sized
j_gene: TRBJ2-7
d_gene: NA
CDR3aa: CASSGDLAYEQYF
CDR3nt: TGCGCCAGCAGTGGGGATCTCGCCTACGAGCAGTACTTC

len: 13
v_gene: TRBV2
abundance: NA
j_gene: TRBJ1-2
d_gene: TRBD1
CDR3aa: CASSGGTGDGYTF
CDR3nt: TGTGCCAGCAGTGGTGGGACAGGGGATGGCTACACCTTC

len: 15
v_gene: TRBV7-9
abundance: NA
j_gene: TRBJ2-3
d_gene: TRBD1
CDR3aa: CASSRRDRYTDTQYF
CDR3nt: TGTGCCAGCAGCCGCCGGGACAGGTACACAGATACGCAGTATTTT

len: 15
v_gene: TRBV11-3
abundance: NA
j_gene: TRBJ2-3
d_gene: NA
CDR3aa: CASSPTSISTNTQYF
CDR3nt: TGTGCCAGCAGCCCGACGTCGATATCCACAAATACGCAGTATTTT

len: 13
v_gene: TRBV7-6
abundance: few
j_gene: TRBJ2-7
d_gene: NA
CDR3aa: CASSLAEGLEQYF
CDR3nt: TGTGCCAGCAGCTTAGCCGAGGGTCTCGAGCAGTACTTC

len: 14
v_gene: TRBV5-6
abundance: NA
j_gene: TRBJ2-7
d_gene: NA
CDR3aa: CASSLDWVIGEQYF
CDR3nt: TGTGCCAGCAGCTTGGATTGGGTAATTGGCGAGCAGTACTTC

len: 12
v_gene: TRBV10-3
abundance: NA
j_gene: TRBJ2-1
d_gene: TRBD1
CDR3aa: CAIGTGRNEQFF
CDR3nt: TGTGCCATCGGGACAGGGAGGAATGAGCAGTTCTTC

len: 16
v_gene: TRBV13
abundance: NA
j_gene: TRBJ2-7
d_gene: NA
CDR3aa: CASSLEGVGRSYEQYF
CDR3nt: TGTGCCAGCAGCTTAGAGGGGGTGGGCAGATCCTACGAGCAGTACTTC

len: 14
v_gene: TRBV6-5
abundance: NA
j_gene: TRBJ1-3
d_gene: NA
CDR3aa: CASSWGLSGNTIYF
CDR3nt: TGTGCCAGCAGTTGGGGGCTCTCTGGAAACACCATATATTTT

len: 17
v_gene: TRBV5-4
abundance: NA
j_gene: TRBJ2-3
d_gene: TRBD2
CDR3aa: CASSLAVSGSVTDTQYF
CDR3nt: TGTGCCAGCAGCTTGGCCGTTAGCGGGAGTGTAACAGATACGCAGTATTTT

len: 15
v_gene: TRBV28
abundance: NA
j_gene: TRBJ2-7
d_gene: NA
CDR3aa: CASSIPDISSYEQYF
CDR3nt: TGTGCCAGCAGTATACCGGACATTAGCTCCTACGAGCAGTACTTC

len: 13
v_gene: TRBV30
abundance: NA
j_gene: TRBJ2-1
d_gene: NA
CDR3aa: CAWSRHLFNEQFF
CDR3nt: TGTGCCTGGAGCCGCCACCTTTTCAATGAGCAGTTCTTC

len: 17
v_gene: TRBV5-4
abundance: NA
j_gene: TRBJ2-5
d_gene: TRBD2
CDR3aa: CASSWLAGDYRGETQYF
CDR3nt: TGTGCCAGCAGCTGGCTAGCGGGAGACTACCGGGGAGAGACCCAGTACTTC

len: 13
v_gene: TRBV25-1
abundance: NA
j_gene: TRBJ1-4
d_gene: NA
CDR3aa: CASRGRSNEKLFF
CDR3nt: TGTGCCAGCAGGGGACGCAGTAATGAAAAACTGTTTTTT

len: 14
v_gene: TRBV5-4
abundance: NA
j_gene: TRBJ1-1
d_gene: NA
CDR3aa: CASSLPAPRAEAFF
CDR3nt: TGTGCCAGCAGCTTACCAGCCCCGCGGGCTGAAGCTTTCTTT

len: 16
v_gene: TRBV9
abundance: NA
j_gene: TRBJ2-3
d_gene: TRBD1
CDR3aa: CASSQRTGASTDTQYF
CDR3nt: TGTGCCAGCAGCCAACGGACAGGGGCTAGCACAGATACGCAGTATTTT

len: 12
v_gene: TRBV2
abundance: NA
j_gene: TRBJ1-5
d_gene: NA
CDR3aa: CASSPQGYIWHF
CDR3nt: TGTGCCAGCAGCCCCCAGGGCTATATATGGCATTTT

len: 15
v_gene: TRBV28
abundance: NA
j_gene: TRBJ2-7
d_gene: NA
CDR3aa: CASSSEPPNSYEQYF
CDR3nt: TGTGCCAGCAGTTCGGAACCGCCTAACTCCTACGAGCAGTACTTC

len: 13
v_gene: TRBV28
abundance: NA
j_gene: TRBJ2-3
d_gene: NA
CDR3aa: CASSSGSTDTQYF
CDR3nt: TGTGCCAGCAGCTCAGGGAGCACAGATACGCAGTATTTT

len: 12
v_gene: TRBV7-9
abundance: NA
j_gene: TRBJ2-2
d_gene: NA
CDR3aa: CASDPRTGELFF
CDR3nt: TGTGCCAGCGACCCCCGGACCGGGGAGCTGTTTTTT

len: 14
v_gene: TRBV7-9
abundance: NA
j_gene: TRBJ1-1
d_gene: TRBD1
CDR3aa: CASSTWTGNTEAFF
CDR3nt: TGTGCCAGCAGCACCTGGACAGGGAACACTGAAGCTTTCTTT

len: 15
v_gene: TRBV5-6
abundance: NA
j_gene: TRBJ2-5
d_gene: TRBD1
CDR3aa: CASSLFDRVGETQYF
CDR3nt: TGTGCCAGCAGCTTGTTCGACAGGGTGGGAGAGACCCAGTACTTC

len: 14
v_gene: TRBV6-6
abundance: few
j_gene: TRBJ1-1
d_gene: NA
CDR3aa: CASSSKQVNTEAFF
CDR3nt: TGTGCCAGCAGTTCTAAACAGGTGAACACTGAAGCTTTCTTT

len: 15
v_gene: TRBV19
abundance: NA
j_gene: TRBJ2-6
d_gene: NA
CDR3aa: CASNQQGSGANVLTF
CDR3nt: TGTGCCAGTAATCAACAGGGTTCCGGGGCCAACGTCCTGACTTTC

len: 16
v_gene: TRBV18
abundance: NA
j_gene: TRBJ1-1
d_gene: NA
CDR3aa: CASSPGGVPTNTEAFF
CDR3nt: TGTGCCAGCTCACCAGGCGGGGTCCCCACCAACACTGAAGCTTTCTTT

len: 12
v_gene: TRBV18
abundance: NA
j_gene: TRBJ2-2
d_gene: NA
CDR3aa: CASSPMAAGLFF
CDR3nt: TGTGCCAGCTCACCAATGGCAGCCGGGCTGTTTTTT

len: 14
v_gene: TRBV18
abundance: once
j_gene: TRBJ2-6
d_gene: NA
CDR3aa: CASSPPVGANVLTF
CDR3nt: TGTGCCAGCTCACCACCGGTTGGGGCCAACGTCCTGACTTTC

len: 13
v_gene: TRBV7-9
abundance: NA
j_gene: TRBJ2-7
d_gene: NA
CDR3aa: CASSQGRIYEQYF
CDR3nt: TGTGCCAGCAGCCAGGGGAGGATCTACGAGCAGTACTTC

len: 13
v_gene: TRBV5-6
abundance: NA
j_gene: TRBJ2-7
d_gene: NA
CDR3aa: CASSLYTLYEQYF
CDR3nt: TGTGCCAGCAGCTTGTACACTCTCTACGAGCAGTACTTC

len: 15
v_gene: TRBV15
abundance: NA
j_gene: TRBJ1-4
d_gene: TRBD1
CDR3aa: CATSSLGGSNEKLFF
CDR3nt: TGTGCCACCAGCAGTCTAGGGGGCTCTAATGAAAAACTGTTTTTT

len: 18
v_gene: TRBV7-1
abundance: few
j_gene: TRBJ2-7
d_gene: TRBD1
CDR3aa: CASSLGQGDQRISYEQYF
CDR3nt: TGTGCCAGCAGCTTAGGACAGGGGGACCAGCGGATTTCCTACGAGCAGTACTTC

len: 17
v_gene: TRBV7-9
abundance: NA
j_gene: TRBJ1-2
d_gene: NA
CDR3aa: CASRQKVTGGKIGGYTF
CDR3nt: TGTGCCAGCAGACAAAAGGTTACCGGGGGCAAGATCGGTGGCTACACCTTC

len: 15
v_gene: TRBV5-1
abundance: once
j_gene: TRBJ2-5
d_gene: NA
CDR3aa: CASSRRGGGQETQYF
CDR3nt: TGCGCCAGCAGCCGCAGGGGGGGCGGTCAAGAGACCCAGTACTTC

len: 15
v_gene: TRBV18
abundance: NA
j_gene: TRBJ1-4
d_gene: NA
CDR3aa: CASSLDWGTNEKLFF
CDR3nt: TGTGCCAGCTCGCTTGATTGGGGTACTAATGAAAAACTGTTTTTT

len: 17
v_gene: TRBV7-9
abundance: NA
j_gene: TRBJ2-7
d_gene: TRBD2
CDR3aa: CASSLPGLAGSEDEQYF
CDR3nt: TGTGCCAGCAGCTTACCGGGACTAGCGGGCTCCGAGGACGAGCAGTACTTC

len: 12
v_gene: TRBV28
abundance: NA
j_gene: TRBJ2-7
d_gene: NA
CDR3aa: CASSLFGVEQYF
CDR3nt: TGTGCCAGCAGTTTATTCGGGGTCGAGCAGTACTTC

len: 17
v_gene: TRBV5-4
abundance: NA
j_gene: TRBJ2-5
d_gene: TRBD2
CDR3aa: CASSLPLAGGRQETQYF
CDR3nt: TGTGCCAGCAGTTTACCCCTAGCGGGGGGGCGACAAGAGACCCAGTACTTC

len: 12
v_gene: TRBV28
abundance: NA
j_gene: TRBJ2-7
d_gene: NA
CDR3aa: CASSLFGVEQYF
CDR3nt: TGTGCCAGCAGTTTATTCGGGGTCGAGCAGTACTTC

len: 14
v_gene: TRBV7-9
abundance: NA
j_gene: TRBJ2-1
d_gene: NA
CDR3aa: CASSLAGDYNEQFF
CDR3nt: TGTGCCAGCAGCTTAGCGGGGGATTACAATGAGCAGTTCTTC

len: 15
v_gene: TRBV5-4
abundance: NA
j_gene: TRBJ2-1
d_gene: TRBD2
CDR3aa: CASSPGLANYNEQFF
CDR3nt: TGTGCCAGCAGCCCTGGACTAGCGAATTACAATGAGCAGTTCTTC

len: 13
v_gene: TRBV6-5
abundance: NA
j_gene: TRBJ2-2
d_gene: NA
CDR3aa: CASRGITFGELFF
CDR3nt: TGTGCCAGCAGGGGAATAACCTTCGGGGAGCTGTTTTTT

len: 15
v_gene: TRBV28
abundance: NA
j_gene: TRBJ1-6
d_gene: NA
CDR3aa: CASSSPGSSNSPLHF
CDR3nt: TGTGCCAGCAGTTCTCCGGGATCCTCTAATTCACCCCTCCACTTT

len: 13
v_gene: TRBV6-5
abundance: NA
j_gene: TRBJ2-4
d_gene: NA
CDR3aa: CASSYSGGNIQYF
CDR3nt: TGTGCCAGCAGTTACTCGGGGGGAAACATTCAGTACTTC

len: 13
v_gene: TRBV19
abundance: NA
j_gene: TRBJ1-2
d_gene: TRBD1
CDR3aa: CASKATGERGYTF
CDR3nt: TGTGCCAGTAAAGCGACAGGGGAAAGAGGCTACACCTTC

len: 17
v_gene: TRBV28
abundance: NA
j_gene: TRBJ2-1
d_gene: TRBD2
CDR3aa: CASSLQPAGIPYNEQFF
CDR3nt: TGTGCCAGCAGCTTACAGCCAGCGGGAATCCCCTACAATGAGCAGTTCTTC

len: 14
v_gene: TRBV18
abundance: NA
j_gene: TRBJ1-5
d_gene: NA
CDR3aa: CASSPLGANQPQHF
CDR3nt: TGTGCCAGCTCACCACTAGGGGCCAATCAGCCCCAGCATTTT

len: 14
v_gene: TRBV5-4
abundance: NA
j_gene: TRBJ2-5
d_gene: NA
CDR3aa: CASSLGGTQETQYF
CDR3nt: TGTGCCAGCAGCTTGGGAGGGACCCAAGAGACCCAGTACTTC

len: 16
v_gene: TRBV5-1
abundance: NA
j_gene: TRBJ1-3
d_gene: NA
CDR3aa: CASSLASQAAGNTIYF
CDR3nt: TGCGCCAGCAGCTTGGCCAGTCAGGCCGCTGGAAACACCATATATTTT

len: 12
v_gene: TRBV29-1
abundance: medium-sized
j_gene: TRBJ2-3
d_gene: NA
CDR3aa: CSVEDPGDTQYF
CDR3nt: TGCAGCGTTGAAGATCCTGGGGATACGCAGTATTTT